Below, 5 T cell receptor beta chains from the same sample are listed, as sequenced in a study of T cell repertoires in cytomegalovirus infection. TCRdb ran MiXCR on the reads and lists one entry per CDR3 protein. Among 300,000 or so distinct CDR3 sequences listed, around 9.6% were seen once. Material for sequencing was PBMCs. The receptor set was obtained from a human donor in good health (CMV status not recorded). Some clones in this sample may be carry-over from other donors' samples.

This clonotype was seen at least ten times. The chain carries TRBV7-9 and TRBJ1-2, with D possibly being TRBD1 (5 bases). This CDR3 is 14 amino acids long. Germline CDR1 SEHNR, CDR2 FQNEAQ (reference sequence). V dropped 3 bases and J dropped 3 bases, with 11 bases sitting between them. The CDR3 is CASSFGGEHYGYTF. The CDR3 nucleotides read TGTGCCAGCAGCTTCGGGGGGGAACACTATGGCTACACCTTC.

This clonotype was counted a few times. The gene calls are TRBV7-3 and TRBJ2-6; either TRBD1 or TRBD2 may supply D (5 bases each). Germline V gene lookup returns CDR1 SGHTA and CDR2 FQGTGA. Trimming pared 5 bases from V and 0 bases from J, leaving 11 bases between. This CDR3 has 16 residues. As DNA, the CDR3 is TGTGCCAGCAGCCCGGGGCTTGCCTCTGGGGCCAACGTCCTGACTTTC. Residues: CASSPGLASGANVLTF.

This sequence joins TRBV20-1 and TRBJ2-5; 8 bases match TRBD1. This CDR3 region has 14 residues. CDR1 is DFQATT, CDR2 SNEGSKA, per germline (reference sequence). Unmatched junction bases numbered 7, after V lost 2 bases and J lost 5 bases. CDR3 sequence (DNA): TGCAGTGCTAGAAACCCAGGGGGCGCCGAGACCCAGTACTTC. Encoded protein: CSARNPGGAETQYF.

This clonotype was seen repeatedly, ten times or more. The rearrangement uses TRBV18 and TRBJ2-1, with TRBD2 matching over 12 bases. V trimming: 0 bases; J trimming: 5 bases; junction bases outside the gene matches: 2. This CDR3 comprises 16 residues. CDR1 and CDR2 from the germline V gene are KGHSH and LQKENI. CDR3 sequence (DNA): TGTGCCAGCTCACCACCGACTAGCGGGGGACACAATGAGCAGTTCTTC. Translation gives CASSPPTSGGHNEQFF. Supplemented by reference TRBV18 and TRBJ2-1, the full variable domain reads NAGVMQNPRHLVRRRGQEARLRCSPMKGHSHVYWYRQLPEEGLKFMVYLQKENIIDESGMPKERFSAEFPKEGPSILRIQQVVRGDSAAYFCASSPPTSGGHNEQFFGPGTRLTVL.

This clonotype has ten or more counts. This chain's CDR3 is CASSLPSGAETQYF. CDR3 bases: TGTGCCAGCAGCTTGCCTAGCGGGGCCGAGACCCAGTACTTC. The rearrangement uses TRBV5-6 and TRBJ2-5, with TRBD2 matching over 9 bases. This CDR3 is 14 amino acids long. Trimming removed 1 base from V and 5 bases from J; junction bases left unmatched: 3. The germline CDR1 and CDR2 sequences are SGHDT and YYEEEE.